The entry below describes one TCR beta chain. Here immunoSEQ multiplex PCR was the method, and the copy in TCRdb shows in-frame clones only, minus some. The sample has tens of thousands of clones; under 85% are singletons. The sample comes from a study of neoadjuvant anti-PD-1 for oral cavity cancer. These newly diagnosed stage II-IVA oral cavity squamous cell carcinoma patients had no prior systemic or radiation treatment. Germline CDR1 reads LNHDA; CDR2 reads SQIVND (reference sequence). V lost 5 bases and J lost 3; bases outside the gene matches: 6. CDR3 length: 14 amino acids. The source was PBMCs, collected before nivolumab (anti-PD-1) treatment. The genes are TRBV19 and TRBJ2-7, with 8 bases that match TRBD1. The TCR sequence derives from a person aged 35-79 years with oral cavity squamous cell carcinoma. CDR3 sequence (DNA): TGTGCCAGTAGTGAAAACAGGGGGTTCTACGAGCAGTACTTC. Translating gives CASSENRGFYEQYF. The full variable domain, its missing parts supplied by reference TRBV19 and TRBJ2-7, is DGGITQSPKYLFRKEGQNVTLSCEQNLNHDAMYWYRQDPGQGLRLIYYSQIVNDFQKGDIAEGYSVSREKKESFPLTVTSAQKNPTAFYLCASSENRGFYEQYFGPGTRLTVT.